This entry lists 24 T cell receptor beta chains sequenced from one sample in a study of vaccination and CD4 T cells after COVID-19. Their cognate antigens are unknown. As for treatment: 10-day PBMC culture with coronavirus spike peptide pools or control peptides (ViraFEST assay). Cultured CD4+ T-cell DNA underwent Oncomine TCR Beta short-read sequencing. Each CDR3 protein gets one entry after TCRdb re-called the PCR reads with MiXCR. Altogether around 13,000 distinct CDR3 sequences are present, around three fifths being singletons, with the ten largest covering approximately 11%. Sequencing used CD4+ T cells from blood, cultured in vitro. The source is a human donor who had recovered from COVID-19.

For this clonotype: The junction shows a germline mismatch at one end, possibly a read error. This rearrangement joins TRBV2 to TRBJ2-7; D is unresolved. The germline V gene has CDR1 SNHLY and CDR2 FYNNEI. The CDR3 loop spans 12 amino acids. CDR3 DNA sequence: TGTGCCAGCAGTGACGAAGGATCCCACCCAATCTTC. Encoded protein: CASSDEGSHPIF.

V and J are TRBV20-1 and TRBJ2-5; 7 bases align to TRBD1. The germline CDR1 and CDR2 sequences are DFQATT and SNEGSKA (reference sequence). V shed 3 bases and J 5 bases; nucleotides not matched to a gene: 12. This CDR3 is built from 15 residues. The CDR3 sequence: CSARTHQGVPETQYF. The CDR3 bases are TGCAGTGCTAGGACCCACCAGGGGGTTCCGGAGACCCAGTACTTC.

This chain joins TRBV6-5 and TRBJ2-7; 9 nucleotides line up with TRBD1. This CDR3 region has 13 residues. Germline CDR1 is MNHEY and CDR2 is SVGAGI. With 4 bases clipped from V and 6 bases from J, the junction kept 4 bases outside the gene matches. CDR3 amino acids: CASSLGTGSEQYF. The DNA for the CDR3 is TGTGCCAGCAGTTTGGGGACAGGGAGCGAGCAGTACTTC.

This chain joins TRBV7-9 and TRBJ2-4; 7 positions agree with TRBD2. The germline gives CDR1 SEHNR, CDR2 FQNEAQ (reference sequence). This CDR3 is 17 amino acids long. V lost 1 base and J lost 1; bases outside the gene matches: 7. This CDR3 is CASSLVSGRVAKNIQYF. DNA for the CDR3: TGTGCCAGCAGCTTAGTTTCGGGGAGGGTGGCCAAAAACATTCAGTACTTC.

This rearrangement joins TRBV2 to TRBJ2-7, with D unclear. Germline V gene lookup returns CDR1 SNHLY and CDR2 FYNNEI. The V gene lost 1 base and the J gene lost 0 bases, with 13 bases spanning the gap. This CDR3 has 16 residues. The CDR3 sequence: CASSEEGYKFSYEQYF. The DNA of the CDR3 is TGTGCCAGCAGTGAAGAGGGCTACAAATTCTCCTACGAGCAGTACTTC.

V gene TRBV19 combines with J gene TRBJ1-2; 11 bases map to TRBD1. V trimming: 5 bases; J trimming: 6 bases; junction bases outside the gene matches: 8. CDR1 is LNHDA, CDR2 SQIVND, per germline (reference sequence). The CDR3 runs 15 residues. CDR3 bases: TGTGCCAGTAGTTCGGACAGGGGGCGACTTAATGGCTACACCTTC. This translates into CASSSDRGRLNGYTF.

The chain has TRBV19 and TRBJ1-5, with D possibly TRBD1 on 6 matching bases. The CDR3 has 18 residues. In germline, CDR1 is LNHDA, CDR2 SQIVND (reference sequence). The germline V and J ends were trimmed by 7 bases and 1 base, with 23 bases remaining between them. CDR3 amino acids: CASTRGRGWSMSNQPQHF. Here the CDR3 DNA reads TGTGCCAGTACCAGGGGCAGGGGATGGAGCATGAGCAATCAGCCCCAGCATTTT. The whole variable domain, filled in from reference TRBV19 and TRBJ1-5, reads DGGITQSPKYLFRKEGQNVTLSCEQNLNHDAMYWYRQDPGQGLRLIYYSQIVNDFQKGDIAEGYSVSREKKESFPLTVTSAQKNPTAFYLCASTRGRGWSMSNQPQHFGDGTRLSIL.

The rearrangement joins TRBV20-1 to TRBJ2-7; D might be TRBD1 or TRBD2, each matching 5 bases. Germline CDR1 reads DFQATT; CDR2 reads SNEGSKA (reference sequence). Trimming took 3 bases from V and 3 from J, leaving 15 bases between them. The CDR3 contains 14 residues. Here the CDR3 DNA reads TGCAGTGCTAGTACGCCAAGGGGAGTCTACGAGCAGTACTTC. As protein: CSASTPRGVYEQYF.

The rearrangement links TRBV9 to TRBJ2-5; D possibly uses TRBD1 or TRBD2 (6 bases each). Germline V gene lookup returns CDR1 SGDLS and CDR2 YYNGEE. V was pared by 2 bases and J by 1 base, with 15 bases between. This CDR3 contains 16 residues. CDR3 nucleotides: TGTGCCAGCAGCGTCGACGTAGGGGGAGGCCAAGAGACCCAGTACTTC. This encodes CASSVDVGGGQETQYF.

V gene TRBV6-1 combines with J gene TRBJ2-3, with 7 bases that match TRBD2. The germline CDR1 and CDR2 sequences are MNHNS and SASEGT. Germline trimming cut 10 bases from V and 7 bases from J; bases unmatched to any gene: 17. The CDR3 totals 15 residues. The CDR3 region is CAISDSGYTGNTQYF. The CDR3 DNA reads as TGTGCCATCAGCGATAGCGGGTACACCGGGAATACGCAGTATTTT.

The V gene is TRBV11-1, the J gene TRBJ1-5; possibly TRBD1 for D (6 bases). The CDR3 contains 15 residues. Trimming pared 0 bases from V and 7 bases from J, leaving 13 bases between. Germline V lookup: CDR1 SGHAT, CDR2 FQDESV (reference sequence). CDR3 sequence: CASSLAQGGGQPQHF. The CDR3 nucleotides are TGTGCCAGCAGCTTAGCGCAAGGGGGGGGCCAGCCCCAGCATTTT.

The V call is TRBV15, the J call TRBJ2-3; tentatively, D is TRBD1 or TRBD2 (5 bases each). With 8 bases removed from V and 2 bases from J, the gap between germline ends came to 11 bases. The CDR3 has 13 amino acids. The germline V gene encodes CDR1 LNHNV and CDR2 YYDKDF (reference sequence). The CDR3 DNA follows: TGTGCCACCGGGGCTAGCTTCACAGATACGCAGTATTTT. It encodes CATGASFTDTQYF.

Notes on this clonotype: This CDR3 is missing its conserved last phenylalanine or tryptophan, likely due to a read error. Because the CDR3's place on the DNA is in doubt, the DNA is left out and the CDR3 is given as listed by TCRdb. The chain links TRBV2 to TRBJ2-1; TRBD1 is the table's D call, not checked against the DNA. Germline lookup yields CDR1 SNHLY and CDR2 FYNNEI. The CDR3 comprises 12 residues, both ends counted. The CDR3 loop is CASSQLRDRIFV.

CDR3 sequence: CASSLGFTTTSTYEQYF. As DNA, the CDR3 is TGTGCCAGCAGCTTAGGGTTCACAACTACCTCTACCTACGAGCAGTACTTC. The rearrangement uses TRBV7-8 and TRBJ2-7; no definite D call. The CDR3 runs 17 residues. Trimming removed 1 base from V and 2 bases from J, with 18 bases in between. Germline CDR1 and CDR2: SGHVS and FQNEAQ.

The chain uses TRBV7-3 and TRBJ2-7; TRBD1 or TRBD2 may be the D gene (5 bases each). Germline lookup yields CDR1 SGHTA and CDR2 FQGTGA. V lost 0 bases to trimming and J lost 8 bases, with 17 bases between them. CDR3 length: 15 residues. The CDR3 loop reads CASSLTGTDLPKQYF. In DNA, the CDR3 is TGTGCCAGCAGCTTAACCGGGACGGACCTCCCCAAGCAGTACTTC.

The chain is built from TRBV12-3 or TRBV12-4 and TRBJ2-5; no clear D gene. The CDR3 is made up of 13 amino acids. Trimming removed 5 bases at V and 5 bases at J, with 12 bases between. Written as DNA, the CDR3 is TGTGCCAGCAGTGTCACGCCCGGGGAGACCCAGTACTTC. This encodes CASSVTPGETQYF.

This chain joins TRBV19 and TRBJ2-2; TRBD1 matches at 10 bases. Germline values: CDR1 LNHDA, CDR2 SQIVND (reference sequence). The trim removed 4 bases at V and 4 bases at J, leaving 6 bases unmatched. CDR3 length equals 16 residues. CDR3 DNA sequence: TGTGCCAGTAGTACAGAAAGGACAGGGGGCACCGGGGAGCTGTTTTTT. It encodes CASSTERTGGTGELFF.

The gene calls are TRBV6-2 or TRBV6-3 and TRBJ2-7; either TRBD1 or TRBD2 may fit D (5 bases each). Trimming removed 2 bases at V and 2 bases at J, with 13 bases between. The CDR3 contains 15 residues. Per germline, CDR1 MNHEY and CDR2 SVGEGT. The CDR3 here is CASSYGAREPYEQYF. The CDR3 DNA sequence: TGTGCCAGCAGTTACGGGGCCAGGGAGCCCTACGAGCAGTACTTC.

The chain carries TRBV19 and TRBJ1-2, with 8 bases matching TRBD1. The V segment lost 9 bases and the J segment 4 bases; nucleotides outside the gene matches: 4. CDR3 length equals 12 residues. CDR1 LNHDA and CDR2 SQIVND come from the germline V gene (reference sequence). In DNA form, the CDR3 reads TGTGCCAGCCAAGGACAGGGCTATGGCTACACCTTC. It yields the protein CASQGQGYGYTF.

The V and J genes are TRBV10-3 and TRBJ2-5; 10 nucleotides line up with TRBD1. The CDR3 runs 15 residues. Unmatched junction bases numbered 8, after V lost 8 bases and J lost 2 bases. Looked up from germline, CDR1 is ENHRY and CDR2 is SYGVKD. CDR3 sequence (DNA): TGTGCCATCTCCGGGAGGGGACAGGGGCAAGAGACCCAGTACTTC. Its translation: CAISGRGQGQETQYF.

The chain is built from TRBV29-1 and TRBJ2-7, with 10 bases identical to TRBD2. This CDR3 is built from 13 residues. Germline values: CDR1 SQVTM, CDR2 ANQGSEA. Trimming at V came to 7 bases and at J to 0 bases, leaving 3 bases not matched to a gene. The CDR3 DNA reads TGCAGCGCCCGGACTAGCGGCTCCTACGAGCAGTACTTC. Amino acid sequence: CSARTSGSYEQYF.

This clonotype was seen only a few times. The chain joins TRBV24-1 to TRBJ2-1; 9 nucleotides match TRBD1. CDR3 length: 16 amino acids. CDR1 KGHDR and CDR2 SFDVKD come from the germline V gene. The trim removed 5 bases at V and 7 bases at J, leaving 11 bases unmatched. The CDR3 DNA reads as TGTGCCACCAGTGCTTCCGGGACAGGGAGGGAGAATGAGCAGTTCTTC. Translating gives CATSASGTGRENEQFF.

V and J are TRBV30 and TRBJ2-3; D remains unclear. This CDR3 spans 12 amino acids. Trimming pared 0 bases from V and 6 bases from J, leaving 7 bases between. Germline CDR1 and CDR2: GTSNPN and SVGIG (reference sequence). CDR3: CAWSVIVDTQYF. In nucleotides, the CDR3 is TGTGCCTGGAGTGTAATAGTCGATACGCAGTATTTT.

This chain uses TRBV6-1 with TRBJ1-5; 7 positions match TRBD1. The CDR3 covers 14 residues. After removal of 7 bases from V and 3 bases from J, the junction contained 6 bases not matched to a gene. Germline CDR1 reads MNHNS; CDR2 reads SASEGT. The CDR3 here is CASKGEGANQPQHF. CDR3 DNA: TGTGCCAGCAAGGGGGAGGGGGCCAATCAGCCCCAGCATTTT.